This entry lists 5 T cell receptor beta chains sequenced from one sample in a study of lymphopenia after photon versus proton radiotherapy. Only in-frame clones appear in the TCRdb table, and some are missing; sequencing was by immunoSEQ multiplex PCR. The table lists 75,000 to 95,000 clones, about 83% of them singletons. The starting material was peripheral blood, obtained from a patient treated with proton-based radiotherapy. The receptor set was obtained from a man aged 60 to 69 with pancreatic cancer.

A remark on this clone: The sample carries other DNA sequences with the same CDR3. The CDR3 DNA is TGTGCCAGCAGCCTGGGACAGAGCTACAATGAGCAGTTCTTC. This codes for CASSLGQSYNEQFF. This rearrangement joins TRBV7-2 to TRBJ2-1, with TRBD1 identical over 7 bases. The junction had 4 bases not matched to a gene; V was cut back by 5 bases and J by 3 bases. Germline V lookup: CDR1 SGHTA, CDR2 FQGNSA. The CDR3 consists of 14 residues.

The J gene is TRBJ1-1, the V gene TRBV7-9; no definite D call. Trimming took off 5 bases at V and 1 base at J, with 8 bases between the two ends. CDR3 length: 13 amino acids. Germline CDR1 reads SEHNR; CDR2 reads FQNEAQ (reference sequence). CDR3 bases: TGTGCCAGCAGCACCCGACAGAACACTGAAGCTTTCTTT. Residues: CASSTRQNTEAFF.

J is TRBJ2-1 and V is TRBV5-6, with D perhaps TRBD1 or TRBD2 (5 bases each). Germline V CDR1 and CDR2: SGHDT, YYEEEE. Trimming stripped 4 bases from V and 4 bases from J, with 9 bases between. The CDR3 consists of 13 residues. In DNA form, the CDR3 reads TGTGCCAGCAGCCAGGGACGGTACAATGAGCAGTTCTTC. Encoded protein: CASSQGRYNEQFF.

The genes are TRBV27 and TRBJ2-2, with D possibly being TRBD1 (6 bases). In germline, CDR1 is MNHEY, CDR2 SMNVEV (reference sequence). The CDR3 extends over 17 amino acids. V dropped 2 bases and J dropped 4 bases, with 17 bases sitting between them. The CDR3 here is CASSLTTGYFRTGELFF. For the CDR3, the DNA is TGTGCCAGCAGTTTAACTACAGGGTACTTTCGCACCGGGGAGCTGTTTTTT.

The CDR3 nucleotides read TGTGCCAGCAGCTTAGCGCGTACTAGCGGGAGTACAGATACGCAGTATTTT. This translates into CASSLARTSGSTDTQYF. The rearrangement links TRBV7-2 to TRBJ2-3, with 11 bases lining up with TRBD2. The trim removed 0 bases at V and 3 bases at J, leaving 5 bases unmatched. CDR1 and CDR2 from the germline V gene are SGHTA and FQGNSA. The CDR3 contains 17 residues. Drawing the rest from reference TRBV7-2 and TRBJ2-3, the complete variable domain is GAGVSQSPSNKVTEKGKDVELRCDPISGHTALYWYRQSLGQGLEFLIYFQGNSAPDKSGLPSDRFSAERTGGSVSTLTIQRTQQEDSAVYLCASSLARTSGSTDTQYFGPGTRLTVL.